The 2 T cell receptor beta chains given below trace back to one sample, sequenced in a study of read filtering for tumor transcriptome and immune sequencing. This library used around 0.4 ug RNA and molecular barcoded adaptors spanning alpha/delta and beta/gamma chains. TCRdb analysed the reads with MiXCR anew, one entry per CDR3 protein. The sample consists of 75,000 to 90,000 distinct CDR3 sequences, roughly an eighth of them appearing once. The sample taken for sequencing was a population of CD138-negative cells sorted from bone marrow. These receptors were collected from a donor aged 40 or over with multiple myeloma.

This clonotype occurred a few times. The chain's CDR3 is CSVEEVANTGELFF. CDR3 DNA: TGCAGCGTTGAAGAGGTGGCAAACACCGGGGAGCTGTTTTTT. The rearrangement uses TRBV29-1 and TRBJ2-2; D gene uncertain. CDR1 and CDR2 (germline): SQVTM, ANQGSEA. V was shortened by 0 bases and J by 2 bases, with 7 bases between the two germline ends. CDR3 length equals 14 residues.

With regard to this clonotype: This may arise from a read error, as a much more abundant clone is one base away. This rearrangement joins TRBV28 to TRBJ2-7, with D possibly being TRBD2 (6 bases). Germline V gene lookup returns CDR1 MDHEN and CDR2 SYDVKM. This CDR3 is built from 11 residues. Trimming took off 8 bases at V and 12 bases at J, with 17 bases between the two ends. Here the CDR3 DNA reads TGTGCCAGCTCCACGACGGGGGTGAGGTACTTC. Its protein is CASSTTGVRYF.